The T cell receptor beta chain under discussion was sequenced for a study of Tregs in tolerant kidney transplant recipients. This clone was seen just once. Generated by immunoSEQ multiplex PCR, the TCRdb table keeps only in-frame clones and is missing some. The data contain under 100,000 clones, more than 80% of them singletons. Germline V CDR1 and CDR2: SNHLY, FYNNEI. The V gene lost 2 bases and the J gene lost 8 bases, with 12 bases spanning the gap. The CDR3 extends over 13 amino acids. The source material was CD8+ T cells from blood. The chain carries TRBV2 and TRBJ1-2; D remains unclear. The sequence was obtained from a human donor in good health. The DNA for the CDR3 is TGTGCCAGCAGTGAATTCAAAACCGGGGGCTACACCTTC. Its translation is CASSEFKTGGYTF.